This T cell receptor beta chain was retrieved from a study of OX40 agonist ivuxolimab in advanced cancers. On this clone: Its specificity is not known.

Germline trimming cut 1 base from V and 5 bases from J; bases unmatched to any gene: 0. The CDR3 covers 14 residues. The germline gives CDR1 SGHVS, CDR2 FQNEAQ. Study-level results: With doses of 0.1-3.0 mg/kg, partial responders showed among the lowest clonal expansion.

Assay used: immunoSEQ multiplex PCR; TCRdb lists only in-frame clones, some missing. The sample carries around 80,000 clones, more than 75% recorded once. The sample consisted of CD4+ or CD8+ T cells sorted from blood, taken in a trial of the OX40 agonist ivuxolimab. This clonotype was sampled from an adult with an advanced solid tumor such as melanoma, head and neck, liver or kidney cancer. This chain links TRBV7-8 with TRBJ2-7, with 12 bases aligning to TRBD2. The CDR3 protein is CASSLGLAGDEQYV. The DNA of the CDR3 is TGTGCCAGCAGCTTAGGACTAGCGGGGGACGAGCAGTACGTC.